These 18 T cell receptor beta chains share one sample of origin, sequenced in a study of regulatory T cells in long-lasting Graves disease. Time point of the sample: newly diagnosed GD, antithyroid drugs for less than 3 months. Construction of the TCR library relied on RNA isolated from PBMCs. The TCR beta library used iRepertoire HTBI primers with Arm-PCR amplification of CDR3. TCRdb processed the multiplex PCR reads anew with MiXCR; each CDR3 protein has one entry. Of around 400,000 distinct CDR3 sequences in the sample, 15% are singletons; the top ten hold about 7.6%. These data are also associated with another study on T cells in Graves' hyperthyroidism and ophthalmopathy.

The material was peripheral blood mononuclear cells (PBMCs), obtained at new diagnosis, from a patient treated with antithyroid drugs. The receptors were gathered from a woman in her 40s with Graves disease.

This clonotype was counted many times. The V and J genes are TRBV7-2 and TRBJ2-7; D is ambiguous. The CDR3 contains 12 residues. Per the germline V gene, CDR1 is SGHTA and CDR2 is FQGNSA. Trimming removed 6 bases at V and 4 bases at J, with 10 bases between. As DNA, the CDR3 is TGTGCCAGCAGTCCCGGGCCGTACGAGCAGTACTTC. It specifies CASSPGPYEQYF.

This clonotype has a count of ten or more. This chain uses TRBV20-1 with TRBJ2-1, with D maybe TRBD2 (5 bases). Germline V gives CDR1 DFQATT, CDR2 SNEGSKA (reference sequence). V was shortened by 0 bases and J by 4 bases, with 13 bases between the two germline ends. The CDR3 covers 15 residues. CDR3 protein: CSARDTSTPYNEQFF. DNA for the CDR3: TGCAGTGCTAGAGACACTAGTACCCCTTACAATGAGCAGTTCTTC.

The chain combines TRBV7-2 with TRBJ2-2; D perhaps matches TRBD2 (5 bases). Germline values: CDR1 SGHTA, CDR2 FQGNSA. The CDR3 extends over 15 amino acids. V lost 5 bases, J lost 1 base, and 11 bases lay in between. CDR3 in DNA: TGTGCCAGCAGCGGCACCGGGAAGAACACCGGGGAGCTGTTTTTT. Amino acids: CASSGTGKNTGELFF.

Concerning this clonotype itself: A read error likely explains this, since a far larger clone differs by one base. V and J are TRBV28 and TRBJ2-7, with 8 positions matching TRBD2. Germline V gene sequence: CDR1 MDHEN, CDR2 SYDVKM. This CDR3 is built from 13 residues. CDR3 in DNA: TGTGCCAGCGGTTTAAGCGGGGGCTACGAGCAGTACTTC. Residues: CASGLSGGYEQYF.

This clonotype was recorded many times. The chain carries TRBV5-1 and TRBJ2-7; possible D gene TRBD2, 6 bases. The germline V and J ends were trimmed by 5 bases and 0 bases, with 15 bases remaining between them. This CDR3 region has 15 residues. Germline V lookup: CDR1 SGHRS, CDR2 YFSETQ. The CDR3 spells CASRSSLGSSYEQYF. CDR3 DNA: TGCGCCAGCAGATCATCTCTCGGGAGCTCCTACGAGCAGTACTTC.

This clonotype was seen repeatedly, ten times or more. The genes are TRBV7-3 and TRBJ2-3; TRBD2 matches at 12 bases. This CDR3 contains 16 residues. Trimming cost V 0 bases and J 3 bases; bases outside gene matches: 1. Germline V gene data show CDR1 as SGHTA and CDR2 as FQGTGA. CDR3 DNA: TGTGCCAGCAGCTTAACACTAGCGGGAGGAACAGATACGCAGTATTTT. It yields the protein CASSLTLAGGTDTQYF.

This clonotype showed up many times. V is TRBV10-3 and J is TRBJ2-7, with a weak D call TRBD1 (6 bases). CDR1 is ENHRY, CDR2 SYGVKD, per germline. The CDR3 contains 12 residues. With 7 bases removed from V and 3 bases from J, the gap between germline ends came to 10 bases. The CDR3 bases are TGTGCCATCAAGAGGACAGACTACGAGCAGTACTTC. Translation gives CAIKRTDYEQYF.

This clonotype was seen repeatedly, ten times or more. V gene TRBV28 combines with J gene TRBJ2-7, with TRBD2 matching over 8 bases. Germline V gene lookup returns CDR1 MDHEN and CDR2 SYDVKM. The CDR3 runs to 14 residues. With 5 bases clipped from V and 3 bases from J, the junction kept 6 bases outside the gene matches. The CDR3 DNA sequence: TGTGCCAGCAGTCTGGCGGGGGGAGTCTACGAGCAGTACTTC. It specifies CASSLAGGVYEQYF.

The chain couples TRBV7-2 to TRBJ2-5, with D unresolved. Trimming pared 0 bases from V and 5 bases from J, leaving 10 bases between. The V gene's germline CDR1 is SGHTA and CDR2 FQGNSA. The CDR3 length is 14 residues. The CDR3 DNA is TGTGCCAGCAGCTTAGCGGGCCTTCGGGAGACCCAGTACTTC. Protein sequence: CASSLAGLRETQYF.

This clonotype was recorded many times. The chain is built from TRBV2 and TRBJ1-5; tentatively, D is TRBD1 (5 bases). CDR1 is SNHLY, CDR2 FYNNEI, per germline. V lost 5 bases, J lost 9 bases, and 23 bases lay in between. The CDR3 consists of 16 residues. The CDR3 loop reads CASSLGPANLIGPQHF. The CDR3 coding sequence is TGTGCCAGCAGTTTGGGACCTGCTAACCTCATCGGGCCCCAGCATTTT.

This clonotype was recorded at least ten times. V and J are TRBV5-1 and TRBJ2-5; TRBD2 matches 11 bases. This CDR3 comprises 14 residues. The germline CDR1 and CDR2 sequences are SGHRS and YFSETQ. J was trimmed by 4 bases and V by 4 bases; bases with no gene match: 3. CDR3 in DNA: TGCGCCAGCAGCACCGGGACTAGCGGAGAGACCCAGTACTTC. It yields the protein CASSTGTSGETQYF.

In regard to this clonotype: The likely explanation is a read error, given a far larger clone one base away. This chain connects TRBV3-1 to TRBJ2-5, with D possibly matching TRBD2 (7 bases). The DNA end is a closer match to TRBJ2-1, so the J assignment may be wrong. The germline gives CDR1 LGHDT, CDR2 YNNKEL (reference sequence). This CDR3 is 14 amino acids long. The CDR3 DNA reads TGTGCCAGCCGGGGGCTAGCGGCAGGCAATGAGCAGTTCTTC. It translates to CASRGLAAGNEQFF.

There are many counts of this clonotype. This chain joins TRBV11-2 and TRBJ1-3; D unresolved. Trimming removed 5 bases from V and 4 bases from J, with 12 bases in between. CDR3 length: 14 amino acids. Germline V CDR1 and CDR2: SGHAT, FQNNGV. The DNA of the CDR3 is TGTGCCAGCAGCGCCCTTATCTCCGGAAACACCATATATTTT. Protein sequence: CASSALISGNTIYF.

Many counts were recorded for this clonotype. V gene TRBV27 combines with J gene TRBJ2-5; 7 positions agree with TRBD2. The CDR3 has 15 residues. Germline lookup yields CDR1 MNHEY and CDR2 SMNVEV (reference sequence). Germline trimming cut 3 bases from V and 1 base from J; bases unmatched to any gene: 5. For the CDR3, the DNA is TGTGCCAGCAGTTTGGCGGGAGCCGGCCAAGAGACCCAGTACTTC. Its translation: CASSLAGAGQETQYF.

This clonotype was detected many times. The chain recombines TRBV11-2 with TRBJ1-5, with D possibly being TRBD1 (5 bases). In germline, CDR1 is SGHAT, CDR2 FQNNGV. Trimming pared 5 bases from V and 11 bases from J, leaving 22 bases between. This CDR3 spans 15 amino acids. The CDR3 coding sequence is TGTGCCAGCAGCAAACTAAGGGACGGACTTTTGTCCCAGCATTTT. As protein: CASSKLRDGLLSQHF.

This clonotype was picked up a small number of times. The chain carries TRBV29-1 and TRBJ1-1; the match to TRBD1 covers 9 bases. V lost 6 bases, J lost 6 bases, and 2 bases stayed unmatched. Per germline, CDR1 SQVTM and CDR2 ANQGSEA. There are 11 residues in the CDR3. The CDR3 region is CSVTGGPEAFF. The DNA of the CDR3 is TGCAGCGTAACAGGGGGCCCTGAAGCTTTCTTT.

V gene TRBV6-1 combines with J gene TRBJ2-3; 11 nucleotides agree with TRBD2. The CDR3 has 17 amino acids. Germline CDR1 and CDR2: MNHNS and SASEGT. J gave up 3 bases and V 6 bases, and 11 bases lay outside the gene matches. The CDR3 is CASSEQGSGRATDTQYF. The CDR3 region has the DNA TGTGCCAGCAGCGAGCAAGGTAGCGGGAGGGCGACAGATACGCAGTATTTT.

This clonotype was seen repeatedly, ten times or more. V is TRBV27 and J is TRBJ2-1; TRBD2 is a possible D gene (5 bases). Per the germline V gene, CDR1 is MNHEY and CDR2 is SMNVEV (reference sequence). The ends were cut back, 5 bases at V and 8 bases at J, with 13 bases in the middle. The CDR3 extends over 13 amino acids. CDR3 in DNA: TGTGCCAGCAGTGCTTCCGGGATGTATGAGCAGTTCTTC. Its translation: CASSASGMYEQFF.